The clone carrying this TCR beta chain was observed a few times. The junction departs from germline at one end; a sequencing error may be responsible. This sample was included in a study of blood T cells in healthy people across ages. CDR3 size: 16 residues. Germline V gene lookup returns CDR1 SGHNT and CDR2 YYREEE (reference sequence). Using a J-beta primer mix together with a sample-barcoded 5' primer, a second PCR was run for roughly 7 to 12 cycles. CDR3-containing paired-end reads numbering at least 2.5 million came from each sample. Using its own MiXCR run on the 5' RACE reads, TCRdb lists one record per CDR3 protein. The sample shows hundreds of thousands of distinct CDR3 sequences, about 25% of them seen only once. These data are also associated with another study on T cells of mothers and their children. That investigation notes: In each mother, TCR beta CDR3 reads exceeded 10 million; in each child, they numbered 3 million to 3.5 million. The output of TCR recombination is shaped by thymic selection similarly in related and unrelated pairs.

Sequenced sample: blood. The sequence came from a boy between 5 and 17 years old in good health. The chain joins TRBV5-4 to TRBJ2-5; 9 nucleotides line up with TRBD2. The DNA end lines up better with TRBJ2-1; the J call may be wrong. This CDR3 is CASSWIPGLAYSEQFF. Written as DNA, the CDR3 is TGTGCCAGCAGCTGGATACCGGGACTAGCCTACAGTGAGCAGTTCTTC.